A selection of T cell receptor beta chains follows, all from one sample in a study of response to subunit inactivated influenza vaccine. TCRdb analysed the RT-PCR reads with MiXCR anew, one entry per CDR3 protein. The sample comprises over 400,000 distinct CDR3 sequences, about a tenth of which are singletons, and less than 15% rests with the top ten. The input for sequencing was PBMCs from blood, taken 45 days after vaccination. The receptors here all came from a man between 45 and 60 years old who received an inactivated influenza vaccine. Both conserved end residues are part of each CDR3. The order of the fields is clone size, CDR3 length, D gene, J gene, V gene, CDR3 DNA, CDR3 protein. D genes are given only for firm matches. Where a row states a size, it is once, few, many or the class of an expanded clone; other rows omit it.

>NA|15|NA|TRBJ2-7|TRBV6-5
TGTGCCAGCAGTTACCCGGGAAGGGCCCTCTACGAGCAGTACTTC
CASSYPGRALYEQYF
>many|13|NA|TRBJ2-1|TRBV12-3/TRBV12-4
TGTGCCAGCAGCTCCGGACGGGACAATGAGCAGTTCTTC
CASSSGRDNEQFF
>many|13|NA|TRBJ1-3|TRBV12-3/TRBV12-4
TGTGCCAGCAGTTCCGACAGGAGAAACACCATATATTTT
CASSSDRRNTIYF
>few|16|TRBD2|TRBJ2-5|TRBV7-2
TGTGCCAGCAGCTCCGAGACTAGCGGGAGGCGGAAGACCCAGTACTTC
CASSSETSGRRKTQYF
>many|16|NA|TRBJ2-1|TRBV5-1
TGCGCCAGCAGCTTGGAATTCGCAGGGGCCAACAATGAGCAGTTCTTC
CASSLEFAGANNEQFF
>NA|15|NA|TRBJ1-5|TRBV4-1
TGCGCCAGCAGCCAAGTGGGGGGGGCTGGGCAGCCCCAGCATTTT
CASSQVGGAGQPQHF
>many|16|TRBD1|TRBJ2-2|TRBV20-1
TGCAGTGCTAGAGGGGAGGGGACAGGGGATTCCGGGGAGCTGTTTTTT
CSARGEGTGDSGELFF
>NA|13|NA|TRBJ1-5|TRBV6-1
TGTGCCAGCAGCCCCCAGGGATTACAGCCCCAGCATTTT
CASSPQGLQPQHF
>many|15|TRBD1|TRBJ2-5|TRBV5-1
TGCGCCAGCAGCTTACCGGGACAGGGAGGGGAGACCCAGTACTTC
CASSLPGQGGETQYF
>many|16|NA|TRBJ2-4|TRBV3-1
TGTGCCAGCAGCCAATCCCCGGCCCCAGGGGTGAACATTCAGTACTTC
CASSQSPAPGVNIQYF
>many|16|TRBD2|TRBJ2-3|TRBV7-9
TGTGCCAGCAGCTTAGAAGGGACTAGCGGCACAGATACGCAGTATTTT
CASSLEGTSGTDTQYF
>few|16|NA|TRBJ2-2|TRBV24-1
TGTGCCACCAGTGATTCACGGGACATTCGCACCGGGGAGCTGTTTTTT
CATSDSRDIRTGELFF
>NA|14|NA|TRBJ1-5|TRBV7-9
TGTGCCAGCAGCTTAGCTACCACCAGGGCGCCCCAGCATTTT
CASSLATTRAPQHF
>few|14|NA|TRBJ2-3|TRBV7-9
TGTGCCAGCAGCCTCCTGACATTGACAGATACGCAGTATTTT
CASSLLTLTDTQYF
>few|14|NA|TRBJ1-1|TRBV12-3/TRBV12-4
TGTGCCAGCAGTTTAGAGATTCGGCCCCCTGAAGCTTTCTTT
CASSLEIRPPEAFF
>few|17|TRBD2|TRBJ2-4|TRBV6-2/TRBV6-3
TGTGCCAGCAGTTCCCGGAGCGGGGGGGCAACCAAAAACATTCAGTACTTC
CASSSRSGGATKNIQYF
>few|14|NA|TRBJ1-1|TRBV28
TGTGCCAGCAGACTGCTGGGGGCGCGCACTGAAGCTTTCTTT
CASRLLGARTEAFF
>NA|15|NA|TRBJ2-2|TRBV20-1
TGCAGTGCTAGAGATCCCGGTTTGGTGACCGGGGAGCTGTTTTTT
CSARDPGLVTGELFF
>few|17|NA|TRBJ2-3|TRBV12-3/TRBV12-4
TGTGCCAGCAGTTTAGATATCGCGGGAATCTGGTTTGATACGCAGTATTTT
CASSLDIAGIWFDTQYF
>many|15|TRBD2|TRBJ2-1|TRBV7-9
TGTGCCAGCAGCTTATCGGGGGGAGTAAACAATGAGCAGTTCTTC
CASSLSGGVNNEQFF
>few|16|NA|TRBJ2-2|TRBV6-4
TGTGCCAGCAGTTATCAAGCAGATCCGAACACCGGGGAGCTGTTTTTT
CASSYQADPNTGELFF
>many|14|TRBD2|TRBJ2-1|TRBV7-9
TGTGCCAGCCTTAGCGGGGCGAGAGGTGATGAGCAGTTCTTC
CASLSGARGDEQFF
>NA|14|NA|TRBJ2-7|TRBV7-9
TGTGCCAGCAGCTTGGGCCAGGGTAACGACGAGCAGTACTTC
CASSLGQGNDEQYF
>few|14|TRBD1|TRBJ1-2|TRBV20-1
TGCAGTGCTAGTGGGGCAGGGGGGGTCTATGGCTACACCTTC
CSASGAGGVYGYTF
>NA|14|TRBD2|TRBJ2-3|TRBV4-2
TGTGCCAGCAGCCAGGGACTAGTGGCAGATACGCAGTATTTT
CASSQGLVADTQYF
>few|16|TRBD2|TRBJ2-1|TRBV7-8
TGTGCCAGCAGCCGACTAGCGGGGGGGCCTTACAATGAGCAGTTCTTC
CASSRLAGGPYNEQFF
>NA|16|NA|TRBJ2-7|TRBV2
TGTGCCAGCAGTGACCTCCCTCGGGACATCTACTACGAGCAGTACTTC
CASSDLPRDIYYEQYF
>NA|16|NA|TRBJ1-3|TRBV15
TGTGCCACCAGCAGCTTACGGGGCTCCTCTGGAAACACCATATATTTT
CATSSLRGSSGNTIYF
>few|16|TRBD2|TRBJ2-1|TRBV3-1
TGTGCCAGCAGCCAGGGACTAGCGGGACGTACCAATGAGCAGTTCTTC
CASSQGLAGRTNEQFF
>NA|17|NA|TRBJ2-3|TRBV7-2
TGTGCCAGCAGCCTCCGGAGGGGAACGGACGGTCGGGATACGCAGTATTTT
CASSLRRGTDGRDTQYF
>NA|16|TRBD2|TRBJ2-1|TRBV2
TGTGCCAGCAGTGACCCCTGGCGGGAGACCTACAATGAGCAGTTCTTC
CASSDPWRETYNEQFF
>many|12|NA|TRBJ2-5|TRBV12-3/TRBV12-4
TGTGCCAGCAGCTCCGGTCTGGAGACCCAGTACTTC
CASSSGLETQYF
>many|15|TRBD2|TRBJ2-1|TRBV7-3
TGTGCCAGCAGCACGGGACTAGCGGGAGGTAATGAGCAGTTCTTC
CASSTGLAGGNEQFF
>NA|14|NA|TRBJ2-3|TRBV9
TGTGCCAGCAGCGTAGGGGGAGCATCAGATACGCAGTATTTT
CASSVGGASDTQYF
>many|15|NA|TRBJ1-2|TRBV6-5
TGTGCCAGCAGTAACTCAGGGTTAGGGAACTATGGCTACACCTTC
CASSNSGLGNYGYTF
>few|13|TRBD1|TRBJ1-1|TRBV12-3/TRBV12-4
TGTGCCAGCAGCAGCCAGACAGGGGGAGAAGCTTTCTTT
CASSSQTGGEAFF
>many|13|TRBD1|TRBJ2-7|TRBV28
TGTGCCAGCAGTTGGGGACAGCCCTACGAGCAGTACTTC
CASSWGQPYEQYF
>few|16|TRBD2|TRBJ2-3|TRBV28
TGTGCCAGCAGTTTACCCCTAGCGGATAATACAGATACGCAGTATTTT
CASSLPLADNTDTQYF
>many|15|TRBD2|TRBJ2-1|TRBV27
TGTGCCAGCAACACCGGGACTAGCGGATTCAATGAGCAGTTCTTC
CASNTGTSGFNEQFF
>NA|14|NA|TRBJ2-2|TRBV6-1
TGTGCCAGCAAAACAGGCTCCAACACCGGGGAGCTGTTTTTT
CASKTGSNTGELFF
>NA|16|NA|TRBJ2-4|TRBV7-2
TGTGCCAGCAGCGCCCTTGGGGGTGAGGCCAAAAACATTCAGTACTTC
CASSALGGEAKNIQYF
>many|14|NA|TRBJ1-5|TRBV20-1
TGCAGTGCTAAGGGGCTTTATAGCAATCAGCCCCAGCATTTT
CSAKGLYSNQPQHF
>few|14|NA|TRBJ2-1|TRBV10-3
TGTGCCATCAGTGAGCTCACTAGTTCGGGTGAGCAGTTCTTC
CAISELTSSGEQFF
>few|16|TRBD1|TRBJ2-5|TRBV12-3/TRBV12-4
TGTGCCAGCAGCCCAGGACAGGGGATTACTCAAGAGACCCAGTACTTC
CASSPGQGITQETQYF